This T cell receptor (beta chain) was sequenced for a study of identical twins. Study conclusions and caveats: Abundant beta clonotypes from cord blood had fewer insertions, unlike memory repertoires, which showed none.

Remarks on this clonotype: Its target is unknown.

CDR3 length equals 13 residues. Trimming cost V 9 bases and J 4 bases; bases outside gene matches: 6. Germline-derived CDR1 and CDR2 are SGHRS and YFSETQ. Template switching, a step in the protocol, added a universal primer site, and cDNA carried unique molecular identifiers. TCRdb processed the 5' RACE reads anew with MiXCR; each CDR3 protein has one entry. The sample contains under 300,000 distinct CDR3 sequences, about 12% of which appear only once. These data were also filed under a second study, of yellow fever vaccine responses in identical twins. That source notes: In identical twins, vaccine T cell responses appeared partly shared and partly individual.

The specimen sequenced was memory (CD45RO+) T cells sorted from blood. This TCR came from a woman aged 18-29 years in good health. The chain links TRBV5-1 to TRBJ2-5; 10 bases match TRBD2. CDR3: CATRAGGPETQYF. CDR3 nucleotides: TGCGCCACCAGAGCGGGGGGGCCAGAGACCCAGTACTTC.